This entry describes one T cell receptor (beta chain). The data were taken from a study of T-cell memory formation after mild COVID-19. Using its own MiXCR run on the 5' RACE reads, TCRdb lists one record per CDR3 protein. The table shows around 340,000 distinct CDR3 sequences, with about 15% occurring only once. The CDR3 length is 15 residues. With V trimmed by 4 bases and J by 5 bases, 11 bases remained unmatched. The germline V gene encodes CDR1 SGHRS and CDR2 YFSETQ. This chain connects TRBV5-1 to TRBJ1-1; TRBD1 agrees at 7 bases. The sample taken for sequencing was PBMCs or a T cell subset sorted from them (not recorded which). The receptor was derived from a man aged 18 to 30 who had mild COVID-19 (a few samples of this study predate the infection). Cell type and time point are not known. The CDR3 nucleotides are TGCGCCAGCAGCAAGTGGACAGGAAGGGGGACTGAAGCTTTCTTT. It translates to CASSKWTGRGTEAFF.